This TCR beta chain was sequenced in a study of blood T cell repertoires in COVID-19. Study as a whole: The study drew acute and convalescent COVID-19 samples from the United States, Italy and Spain.

Clones were sequenced by immunoSEQ multiplex PCR, and TCRdb holds only the in-frame ones, with some missing. The table includes approximately 250,000 clones, approximately 89% detected once. Germline CDR1 is MGHDK and CDR2 is SYGVNS. CDR3 size: 12 residues. With 6 bases removed from V and 6 bases from J, the gap between germline ends came to 11 bases. This chain links TRBV25-1 with TRBJ1-2; tentative D call: TRBD1 (6 bases). The material sequenced was PBMCs or T cells enriched from blood (not recorded which). The TCR comes from a woman in her thirties or forties with acute COVID-19. The CDR3 protein is CASRQGIDGYTF. The CDR3 DNA reads TGTGCCAGCAGACAGGGTATAGATGGCTACACCTTC.